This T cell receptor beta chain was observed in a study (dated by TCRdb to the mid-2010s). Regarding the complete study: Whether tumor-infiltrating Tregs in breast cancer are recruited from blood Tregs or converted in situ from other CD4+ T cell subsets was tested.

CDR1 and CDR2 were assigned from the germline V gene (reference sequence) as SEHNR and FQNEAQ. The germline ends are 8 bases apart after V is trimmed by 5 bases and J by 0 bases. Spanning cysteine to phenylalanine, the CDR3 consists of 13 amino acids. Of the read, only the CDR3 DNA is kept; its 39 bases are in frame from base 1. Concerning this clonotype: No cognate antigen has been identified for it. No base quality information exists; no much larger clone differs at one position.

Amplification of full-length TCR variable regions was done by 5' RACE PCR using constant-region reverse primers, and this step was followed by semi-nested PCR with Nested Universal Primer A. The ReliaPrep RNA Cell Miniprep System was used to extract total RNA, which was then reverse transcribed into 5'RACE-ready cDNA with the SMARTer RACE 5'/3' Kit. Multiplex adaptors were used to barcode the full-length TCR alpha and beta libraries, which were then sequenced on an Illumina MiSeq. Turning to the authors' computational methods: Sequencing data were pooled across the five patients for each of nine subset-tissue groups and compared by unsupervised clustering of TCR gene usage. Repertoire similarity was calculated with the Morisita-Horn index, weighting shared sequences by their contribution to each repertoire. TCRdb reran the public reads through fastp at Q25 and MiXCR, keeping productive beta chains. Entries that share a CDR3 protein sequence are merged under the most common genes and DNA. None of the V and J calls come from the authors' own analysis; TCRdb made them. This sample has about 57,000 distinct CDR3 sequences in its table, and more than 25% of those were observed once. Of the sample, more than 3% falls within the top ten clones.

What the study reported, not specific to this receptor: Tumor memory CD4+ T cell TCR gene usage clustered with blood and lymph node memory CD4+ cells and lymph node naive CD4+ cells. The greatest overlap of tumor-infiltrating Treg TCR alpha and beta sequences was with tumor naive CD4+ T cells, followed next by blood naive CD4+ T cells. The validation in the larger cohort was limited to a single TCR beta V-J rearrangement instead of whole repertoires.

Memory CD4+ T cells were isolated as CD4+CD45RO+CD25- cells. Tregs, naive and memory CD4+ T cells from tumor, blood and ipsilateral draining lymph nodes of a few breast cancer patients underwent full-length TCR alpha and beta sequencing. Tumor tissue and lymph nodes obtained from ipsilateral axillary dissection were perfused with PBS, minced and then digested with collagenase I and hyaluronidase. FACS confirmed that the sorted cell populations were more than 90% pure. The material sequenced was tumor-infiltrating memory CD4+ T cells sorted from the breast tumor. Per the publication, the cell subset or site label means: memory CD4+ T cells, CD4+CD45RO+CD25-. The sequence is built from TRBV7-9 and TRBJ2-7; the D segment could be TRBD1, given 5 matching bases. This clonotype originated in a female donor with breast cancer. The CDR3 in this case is CASSRQPSYEQYF. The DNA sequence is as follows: TGTGCCAGCAGCCGACAGCCCTCCTACGAGCAGTACTTC. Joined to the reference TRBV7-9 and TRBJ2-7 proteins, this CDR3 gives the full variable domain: DTGVSQNPRHKITKRGQNVTFRCDPISEHNRLYWYRQTLGQGPEFLTYFQNEAQLEKSRLLSDRFSAERPKGSFSTLEIQRTEQGDSAMYLCASSRQPSYEQYFGPGTRLTVT.